Each of the 22 T cell receptor beta chains below was sequenced from the same sample in a study of blood T cell repertoires in COVID-19. Clones were read by immunoSEQ multiplex PCR, and TCRdb kept only the in-frame ones, dropping some. Among about 46,000 clones listed, about 85% were seen once. Sequenced input: PBMCs or T cells enriched from blood (not recorded which). These receptor sequences come from a woman aged 45-59 years who had recovered from COVID-19.

This chain joins TRBV7-2 and TRBJ2-2, with 7 bases aligning to TRBD2. Unmatched junction bases numbered 7, after V lost 5 bases and J lost 4 bases. CDR3 length equals 15 residues. Germline assignment: CDR1 SGHTA and CDR2 FQGNSA. The CDR3 protein is CASSPLGGGTGELFF. The CDR3 coding sequence is TGTGCCAGCAGCCCGCTTGGCGGGGGCACCGGGGAGCTGTTTTTT. Together with reference TRBV7-2 and TRBJ2-2, the CDR3 gives the full variable domain: GAGVSQSPSNKVTEKGKDVELRCDPISGHTALYWYRQSLGQGLEFLIYFQGNSAPDKSGLPSDRFSAERTGGSVSTLTIQRTQQEDSAVYLCASSPLGGGTGELFFGEGSRLTVL.

V gene TRBV19 combines with J gene TRBJ1-1; tentatively, D is TRBD1 (6 bases). This CDR3 is built from 15 residues. Trimming stripped 6 bases from V and 0 bases from J, with 14 bases between. Germline loops: CDR1 LNHDA, CDR2 SQIVND (reference sequence). This chain's CDR3 is CASRDPGHLNTEAFF. CDR3 nucleotide sequence: TGTGCCAGTAGAGACCCGGGACACCTGAACACTGAAGCTTTCTTT.

The chain combines TRBV24-1 with TRBJ2-5, with TRBD2 identical over 13 bases. This CDR3 region has 16 residues. V dropped 7 bases and J dropped 4; count of bases not matched to a gene: 8. Germline values: CDR1 KGHDR, CDR2 SFDVKD. The CDR3 spells CATSPGTSGKRETQYF. The CDR3 nucleotides read TGTGCCACCAGCCCCGGGACTAGCGGGAAACGAGAGACCCAGTACTTC.

The CDR3 is CASSYLAGSGNTIYF. CDR3 nucleotides: TGTGCCAGCAGTTACCTCGCAGGCTCTGGAAACACCATATATTTT. The gene calls are TRBV6-5 and TRBJ1-3, with unresolved D. The length of the CDR3 is 15 residues. Trimming pared 2 bases from V and 0 bases from J, leaving 8 bases between. In germline, CDR1 is MNHEY, CDR2 SVGAGI.

The J gene is TRBJ2-1, the V gene TRBV7-2; 9 bases fit TRBD2. CDR1 is SGHTA, CDR2 FQGNSA, per germline. This CDR3 contains 13 residues. The V and J ends lost 5 bases and 13 bases, in that order; junction bases with no gene match: 9. The CDR3 nucleotides are TGTGCCAGCAGCCTCGACCACGGGACTAGCCAGTTCTTC. Translating gives CASSLDHGTSQFF.

The chain employs TRBV19 and TRBJ1-5; D gene uncertain. The V and J ends lost 5 bases and 0 bases respectively, with 5 bases between them. CDR3 size: 13 residues. Germline V gene lookup returns CDR1 LNHDA and CDR2 SQIVND (reference sequence). The CDR3 loop is CASSFSSNQPQHF. CDR3 nucleotide sequence: TGTGCCAGTAGTTTCAGTAGCAATCAGCCCCAGCATTTT.

The V and J genes are TRBV29-1 and TRBJ1-1, with D uncertain. The germline V gene has CDR1 SQVTM and CDR2 ANQGSEA. The CDR3 spans 10 residues. Trimming removed 7 bases at V and 1 base at J, with 4 bases between. The DNA of the CDR3 is TGCAGCGCTCGGAACACTGAAGCTTTCTTT. Amino acid sequence: CSARNTEAFF.

The CDR3 DNA is TGCGCCAGCAGCCGGCTACTCCAGGGCACAGATACGCAGTATTTT. Protein sequence: CASSRLLQGTDTQYF. The genes are TRBV4-1 and TRBJ2-3, with D unclear. Germline V gene data show CDR1 as MGHRA and CDR2 as YSYEKL. CDR3 size: 15 residues. Trimming stripped 4 bases from V and 1 base from J, with 12 bases between.

The genes are TRBV29-1 and TRBJ2-7; 9 bases are shared with TRBD2. Germline CDR1 is SQVTM and CDR2 is ANQGSEA. J lost 0 bases, V lost 1 base, and 4 bases had no gene match. The CDR3 contains 15 residues. In DNA, the CDR3 is TGCAGCGTTGAAGTGACTAGCGGTTCCTCCTACGAGCAGTACTTC. It is translated as CSVEVTSGSSYEQYF.

The chain uses TRBV30 and TRBJ2-5, with D tentatively TRBD2 (5 bases). The CDR3 has 13 residues. Trimming pared 1 base from V and 4 bases from J, leaving 10 bases between. The germline CDR1 and CDR2 sequences are GTSNPN and SVGIG (reference sequence). DNA for the CDR3: TGTGCCTGGAGTGGGGGAGAGGGAGAGACCCAGTACTTC. Its translation is CAWSGGEGETQYF. Drawing the rest from reference TRBV30 and TRBJ2-5, the complete variable domain is SQTIHQWPATLVQPVGSPLSLECTVEGTSNPNLYWYRQAAGRGLQLLFYSVGIGQISSEVPQNLSASRPQDRQFILSSKKLLLSDSGFYLCAWSGGEGETQYFGPGTRLLVL.

J is TRBJ2-1 and V is TRBV19; 13 positions agree with TRBD2. Germline CDR1 reads LNHDA; CDR2 reads SQIVND (reference sequence). The CDR3 is 18 residues long. With V trimmed by 4 bases and J by 8 bases, 14 bases remained unmatched. CDR3 DNA sequence: TGTGCCAGTAGTAGTGGGGAGTCCGGACTAGCGGGAGATCATGAGCAGTTCTTC. It is translated as CASSSGESGLAGDHEQFF.

The chain links TRBV3-1 (or the pseudogene TRBV3-2) to TRBJ1-6; D not certain. The germline V gene has CDR1 LGHDT and CDR2 YNNKEL (reference sequence). V lost 1 base, J lost 13 bases, and 14 bases lay in between. The CDR3 has 14 amino acids. CDR3 amino acids: CASSQGPGLVPLHF. CDR3 in DNA: TGTGCCAGCAGCCAAGGCCCAGGTTTGGTTCCCCTCCACTTT.

This clone showed up just once. The V and J genes are TRBV10-3 and TRBJ2-7; 9 bases align to TRBD1. The germline V gene encodes CDR1 ENHRY and CDR2 SYGVKD. V was pared by 2 bases and J by 5 bases, with 7 bases of the junction left unmatched. This CDR3 comprises 15 residues. The CDR3 here is CAISEGGQGFHEQYF. In nucleotides, the CDR3 is TGTGCCATCAGTGAGGGTGGACAGGGGTTCCACGAGCAGTACTTC.

This clone was observed once. The chain combines TRBV18 with TRBJ1-4; perhaps TRBD1 as D (5 bases). This CDR3 comprises 14 residues. Trimming took off 4 bases at V and 1 base at J, with 7 bases between the two ends. Germline CDR1 and CDR2: KGHSH and LQKENI. DNA of the CDR3: TGTGCCAGCTCACAGGGGTTAACTAATGAAAAACTGTTTTTT. Residues: CASSQGLTNEKLFF. The variable domain in full, with the rest retrieved from reference TRBV18 and TRBJ1-4, is NAGVMQNPRHLVRRRGQEARLRCSPMKGHSHVYWYRQLPEEGLKFMVYLQKENIIDESGMPKERFSAEFPKEGPSILRIQQVVRGDSAAYFCASSQGLTNEKLFFGSGTQLSVL.

The chain combines TRBV28 with TRBJ1-3; TRBD1 might be the D (6 bases). V was cut by 6 bases and J by 4 bases, with 16 bases left in between. The V gene's germline CDR1 is MDHEN and CDR2 SYDVKM. This CDR3 spans 15 amino acids. The CDR3 DNA follows: TGTGCCAGCAGGGAAGCTTCAGGGGCAGGAAACACCATATATTTT. Amino acids: CASREASGAGNTIYF.

The table lists this clone with a count of one. The J gene is TRBJ1-5, the V gene TRBV7-8, with D maybe TRBD1 (6 bases). V shed 5 bases and J shed 6 bases, with 20 bases lying between them. From germline, CDR1 is SGHVS and CDR2 FQNEAQ. The CDR3 sequence is 16 residues long. The CDR3 loop reads CASSPTRGAARQPQHF. In DNA, the CDR3 is TGTGCCAGCAGCCCAACTCGGGGGGCAGCTCGTCAGCCCCAGCATTTT.

CDR3 sequence: CASSPRTSGSQNEQFF. CDR3 coding DNA: TGTGCCAGCAGCCCTCGGACTAGCGGGAGTCAGAATGAGCAGTTCTTC. The chain joins TRBV6-2 or TRBV6-3 to TRBJ2-1; 13 positions match TRBD2. The CDR3 covers 16 residues. CDR1 is MNHEY, CDR2 SVGEGT, per germline. J gave up 7 bases and V 6 bases, and 9 bases lay outside the gene matches.

This clone came up once. The gene calls are TRBV28 and TRBJ1-2; no reliable D call. Trimming removed 4 bases from V and 6 bases from J, with 3 bases in between. Germline V lookup: CDR1 MDHEN, CDR2 SYDVKM. This CDR3 contains 10 residues. The CDR3 spells CASSSDGYTF. CDR3 coding DNA: TGTGCCAGCAGTTCGGATGGCTACACCTTC.

This clone appeared once. The J gene is TRBJ1-5, the V gene TRBV4-3; 7 bases match TRBD1. The CDR3 length is 17 residues. With 0 bases clipped from V and 2 bases from J, the junction kept 7 bases outside the gene matches. Per the germline V gene, CDR1 is LGHNA and CDR2 is YSLEER. The chain's CDR3 is CASSQDLATGRNQPQHF. The CDR3 DNA is TGCGCCAGCAGCCAAGACTTGGCGACAGGGCGCAATCAGCCCCAGCATTTT.

The chain carries TRBV28 and TRBJ2-1; possible D gene TRBD1, 8 bases. CDR1 is MDHEN and CDR2 is SYDVKM in the germline V gene. CDR3 size: 14 residues. The V end lost 3 bases, the J end lost 12 bases, and 18 bases lay between the germline ends. CDR3 bases: TGTGCCAGCAGTTTCGCCGGACAGGGCGGGGGGCAGTTCTTC. Translation gives CASSFAGQGGGQFF.

V gene TRBV5-8 combines with J gene TRBJ1-2, with TRBD1 identical over 8 bases. The junction had 5 bases not matched to a gene; V was cut back by 6 bases and J by 4 bases. Germline V gene sequence: CDR1 SGHTS, CDR2 YDEGEE. The CDR3 spans 13 residues. Here the CDR3 reads CASNLRGPYGYTF. The DNA of the CDR3 is TGTGCCAGCAACCTCAGGGGGCCCTATGGCTACACCTTC.

This clone was seen a few times. The J gene is TRBJ1-2, the V gene TRBV19; 8 bases line up with TRBD1. There are 12 residues in the CDR3. Germline assignment: CDR1 LNHDA and CDR2 SQIVND (reference sequence). V dropped 4 bases and J dropped 8; count of bases not matched to a gene: 3. For the CDR3, the DNA is TGTGCCAGTAGTAGGACAGGGAAAGGCTACACCTTC. It encodes CASSRTGKGYTF.